Included here is one TCR beta chain sequence, with context. Per the authors' pipeline: Estimation of nucleated cell counts relied on the amplification of reference gene primers. Produced via immunoSEQ multiplex PCR; TCRdb's table is partial and in-frame only. That table supplies the V and J calls and clone size; D and trimming were determined from the DNA. This sample has about 160,000 clones; 70% to 80% occur once, and the top ten carry about 8.3%. This CDR3 is 16 amino acids long. V shed 0 bases and J 1 base; nucleotides not matched to a gene: 3. The germline V gene encodes CDR1 LNHNV and CDR2 YYDKDF (reference sequence). The sample originates from a study of blood T cell repertoires in COVID-19. Study-wide background: The cDNA or gDNA used as material had been derived from T cells, B-cell-depleted T cells, or PBMCs.

Sequenced: peripheral blood. This receptor was obtained from a man between 60 and 75 years old with acute or convalescent COVID-19. The chain is built from TRBV15 and TRBJ2-3, with 8 nucleotides matching TRBD2. CDR3 residues: CATSRDRRGGTDTQYF. The CDR3, as DNA: TGTGCCACCAGCAGAGATCGGCGGGGGGGCACAGATACGCAGTATTTT.